A single sample is the source of the 29 T cell receptor beta chains below, sequenced in a study of follicular helper T cells after annual influenza vaccination. Time point denoted: 2013-2014 season, 7 days after vaccination. Assay used: immunoSEQ multiplex PCR; TCRdb lists only in-frame clones, some missing. The repertoire has about 5,300 clones, approximately 89% of them found once; the top ten carry less than 1.5%. Sequenced here: CXCR5+ CD38- circulating T follicular helper cells from blood, sampled 7 days after influenza vaccination. Documented subset: circulating Tfh, non-naive CD4+CXCR5+PD-1+ (ICOS+CD38+ or ICOS-CD38-). The receptor set was obtained from an adult who received the influenza vaccine.

The J gene is TRBJ2-1, the V gene TRBV19; TRBD2 agrees at 13 bases. The CDR3 contains 15 residues. CDR1 is LNHDA, CDR2 SQIVND, per germline (reference sequence). The junction had 3 bases not matched to a gene; V was cut back by 4 bases and J by 6 bases. CDR3 coding DNA: TGTGCCAGTAGTACACTAGCGGGGGGGCCCAATGAGCAGTTCTTC. Translated: CASSTLAGGPNEQFF.

The genes are TRBV7-8 and TRBJ1-3; unclear D gene. CDR1 and CDR2 from the germline V gene are SGHVS and FQNEAQ. This CDR3 region has 16 residues. The V gene lost 5 bases and the J gene lost 0 bases, with 14 bases spanning the gap. CDR3 residues: CASSVDAGPSGNTIYF. CDR3 bases: TGTGCCAGCAGCGTAGATGCGGGCCCCTCTGGAAACACCATATATTTT.

In this sample, this clone turned up once. The chain recombines TRBV6-5 with TRBJ1-5; 8 bases line up with TRBD1. The CDR3 has 13 amino acids. Trimming cost V 6 bases and J 6 bases; bases outside gene matches: 4. CDR1 and CDR2 (germline): MNHEY, SVGAGI. This CDR3 reads CASRSGGSQPQHF. In nucleotides, the CDR3 is TGTGCCAGCAGATCAGGGGGCAGTCAGCCCCAGCATTTT.

This chain links TRBV5-1 with TRBJ1-1; the D gene is possibly TRBD1 (5 bases). CDR3 length: 15 amino acids. Looked up from germline, CDR1 is SGHRS and CDR2 is YFSETQ. Trimming cost V 0 bases and J 4 bases, with 13 bases left between them. CDR3: CASSLGGNGGTEAFF. CDR3 in DNA: TGCGCCAGCAGCTTGGGCGGGAATGGGGGCACTGAAGCTTTCTTT.

The V call is TRBV5-1, the J call TRBJ2-5; 9 nucleotides align to TRBD2. V trimming: 4 bases; J trimming: 3 bases; junction bases outside the gene matches: 13. Germline values: CDR1 SGHRS, CDR2 YFSETQ. The CDR3 is 17 residues long. CDR3 in DNA: TGCGCCAGCAGCCTTGGAGGGACTAGCTCGGTGGAAGAGACCCAGTACTTC. Its protein is CASSLGGTSSVEETQYF.

The chain has TRBV4-2 and TRBJ2-3; the D gene is possibly TRBD1 (6 bases). Germline V CDR1 and CDR2: LGHNA, YNFKEQ. The CDR3 contains 16 residues. The germline V and J ends were trimmed by 4 bases and 6 bases, with 20 bases remaining between them. CDR3 coding DNA: TGTGCCAGCAGCCTGACGGACAGCCGGGGCGGCGATACGCAGTATTTT. Translation: CASSLTDSRGGDTQYF.

This clone was seen once. This chain joins TRBV18 and TRBJ1-4; unclear D gene. Trimming took 0 bases from V and 4 from J, leaving 12 bases between them. CDR1 is KGHSH and CDR2 is LQKENI in the germline V gene. The CDR3 is 16 residues long. CDR3 sequence: CASSPPRAGFNEKLFF. CDR3 sequence (DNA): TGTGCCAGCTCACCACCGAGGGCAGGCTTTAATGAAAAACTGTTTTTT.

The chain employs TRBV5-1 and TRBJ2-2; maybe TRBD1 (5 bases). The CDR3 contains 19 residues. Germline CDR1 SGHRS, CDR2 YFSETQ. With 0 bases removed from V and 3 bases from J, the gap between germline ends came to 21 bases. CDR3 DNA: TGCGCCAGCAGCTTGGCCTCCAGGTTAGGGGTCGCGGACACCGGGGAGCTGTTTTTT. Translating gives CASSLASRLGVADTGELFF.

The V gene is TRBV19, the J gene TRBJ1-2; D is unresolved. Germline CDR1 and CDR2: LNHDA and SQIVND (reference sequence). The CDR3 has 9 amino acids. The ends were cut back, 9 bases at V and 6 bases at J, with 5 bases in the middle. DNA of the CDR3: TGTGCCAGCGGGGATGGCTACACCTTC. Translation: CASGDGYTF.

The V gene is TRBV18, the J gene TRBJ1-4; possible D gene TRBD1, 6 bases. Germline CDR1 and CDR2: KGHSH and LQKENI. V gave up 3 bases and J gave up 6 bases, with 20 bases separating them. There are 17 residues in the CDR3. CDR3: CASSPYRETGRDEKLFF. The CDR3 DNA is TGTGCCAGCTCACCCTACAGGGAGACCGGGCGCGATGAAAAACTGTTTTTT.

Only one count was recorded for this clone. CDR3 loop: CSVEEGRAPYEQYF. For the CDR3, the DNA is TGCAGCGTTGAAGAGGGCAGGGCCCCCTACGAGCAGTACTTC. The chain carries TRBV29-1 and TRBJ2-7; D may be TRBD1 (5 bases). Germline V gene sequence: CDR1 SQVTM, CDR2 ANQGSEA. This CDR3 comprises 14 residues. The V end was cut by 0 bases, the J end by 2 bases, with 11 bases between.

V is TRBV11-2 and J is TRBJ2-7; TRBD2 might be the D (6 bases). Trimming removed 3 bases at V and 5 bases at J, with 14 bases between. Germline V CDR1 and CDR2: SGHAT, FQNNGV. The CDR3 consists of 14 residues. The CDR3 nucleotides are TGTGCCAGCAGCTTCCCGGGGGTCCGGGACGAGCAGTACTTC. Amino acids: CASSFPGVRDEQYF.

This sequence joins TRBV5-6 and TRBJ2-5; 14 bases line up with TRBD2. V lost 4 bases to trimming and J lost 2 bases; unmatched junction nucleotides: 13. Germline CDR1 reads SGHDT; CDR2 reads YYEEEE. The CDR3 contains 19 residues. CDR3 nucleotide sequence: TGTGCCAGCAGCCCTAACCGACTAGCGGGAGGGCACCTACAAGAGACCCAGTACTTC. As protein: CASSPNRLAGGHLQETQYF.

This clone was counted between two and nine times. The rearrangement links TRBV11-3 to TRBJ2-5; 8 positions agree with TRBD2. The CDR3 is 15 amino acids. V lost 5 bases to trimming and J lost 2 bases; unmatched junction nucleotides: 7. The V gene's germline CDR1 is SGHNT and CDR2 YENEEA. The CDR3 spells CASSAGPGGQETQYF. CDR3 coding DNA: TGTGCCAGCAGCGCGGGACCGGGGGGGCAAGAGACCCAGTACTTC.

The genes are TRBV19 and TRBJ2-2; TRBD2 aligns across 14 bases. The V gene's germline CDR1 is LNHDA and CDR2 SQIVND (reference sequence). The CDR3 sequence is 18 residues long. Trimming at V came to 5 bases and at J to 1 base, leaving 6 bases not matched to a gene. The CDR3 protein is CASSPGLAGVGNTGELFF. CDR3 bases: TGTGCCAGTAGTCCGGGACTAGCGGGGGTAGGGAACACCGGGGAGCTGTTTTTT.

The chain links TRBV5-1 to TRBJ2-1; 9 nucleotides align to TRBD1. The CDR3 sequence is 14 residues long. CDR1 is SGHRS, CDR2 YFSETQ, per germline. After removal of 4 bases from V and 5 bases from J, the junction contained 4 bases not matched to a gene. CDR3 amino acids: CASSVRTGDNEQFF. The CDR3 DNA sequence: TGCGCCAGCAGCGTCCGGACAGGGGACAATGAGCAGTTCTTC.

The chain joins TRBV5-5 to TRBJ2-7, with TRBD1 as a possible D gene (5 bases). Germline values: CDR1 SGHKS, CDR2 YYEKEE (reference sequence). This CDR3 is built from 15 residues. Trimming pared 0 bases from V and 5 bases from J, leaving 15 bases between. CDR3 DNA sequence: TGTGCCAGCAGCTTGGTCAACCAGGGCGGTCACGAGCAGTACTTC. The encoded protein is CASSLVNQGGHEQYF. Looking up the rest from reference TRBV5-5 and TRBJ2-7 gives the full variable domain: DAGVTQSPTHLIKTRGQQVTLRCSPISGHKSVSWYQQVLGQGPQFIFQYYEKEERGRGNFPDRFSARQFPNYSSELNVNALLLGDSALYLCASSLVNQGGHEQYFGPGTRLTVT.

Written as DNA, the CDR3 is TGTGCCAGCAGCTTGCTCTCGGGACAGGGGGCTGGCGGGGAGCTGTTTTTT. This gives the protein CASSLLSGQGAGGELFF. The chain carries TRBV5-6 and TRBJ2-2, with TRBD1 matching 12 bases. The V gene end was trimmed by 1 base and the J gene end by 7 bases; junction bases not matched to a gene: 8. Looked up from germline, CDR1 is SGHDT and CDR2 is YYEEEE. The CDR3 loop spans 17 amino acids.

V usage is TRBV29-1 and J usage is TRBJ2-3; D perhaps matches TRBD1 (7 bases). The germline V gene has CDR1 SQVTM and CDR2 ANQGSEA. Trimming pared 6 bases from V and 4 bases from J, leaving 17 bases between. This CDR3 spans 14 amino acids. This chain's CDR3 is CSVGLTGRSDTQYF. The CDR3 DNA sequence: TGCAGCGTAGGACTGACAGGGAGGTCAGATACGCAGTATTTT.

The rearrangement joins TRBV18 to TRBJ1-6; possibly TRBD1 for D (6 bases). V was clipped by 3 bases and J by 7 bases, with 13 bases between them. The CDR3 is 15 residues long. CDR1 KGHSH and CDR2 LQKENI come from the germline V gene. CDR3 region: CASSPPGGGNSPLHF. The CDR3, as DNA: TGTGCCAGCTCACCCCCGGGAGGGGGGAATTCACCCCTCCACTTT.

The chain combines TRBV7-9 with TRBJ2-1; TRBD1 matches at 8 bases. Germline V gene lookup returns CDR1 SEHNR and CDR2 FQNEAQ (reference sequence). The ends lost 2 bases at V and 8 bases at J; junction bases unmatched: 5. The CDR3 is 14 amino acids. DNA for the CDR3: TGTGCCAGCAGCTTAACCAGGGGGCACGATGAGCAGTTCTTC. This gives the protein CASSLTRGHDEQFF.

The genes are TRBV7-2 and TRBJ1-4; 8 nucleotides agree with TRBD1. Trimming removed 5 bases from V and 5 bases from J; junction bases left unmatched: 7. The CDR3 contains 15 residues. Germline V gives CDR1 SGHTA, CDR2 FQGNSA. This CDR3 is CASSRSGGGNEKLFF. The CDR3 DNA is TGTGCCAGCAGCCGTTCAGGGGGCGGAAATGAAAAACTGTTTTTT.

This chain links TRBV9 with TRBJ2-3; TRBD2 aligns across 16 bases. CDR1 SGDLS and CDR2 YYNGEE come from the germline V gene. The CDR3 is made up of 17 amino acids. The J segment lost 7 bases and the V segment lost 2 bases, leaving 7 bases of the junction unmatched. The chain's CDR3 is CASSVEGTSGGVYTQYF. The CDR3 nucleotides read TGTGCCAGCAGCGTCGAGGGGACTAGCGGGGGGGTATATACGCAGTATTTT.

This clone occurred once. The chain joins TRBV10-2 to TRBJ2-7; D is ambiguous. The germline CDR1 and CDR2 sequences are WSHSY and SAAADI. V lost 0 bases and J lost 2, with 11 bases in between. This CDR3 has 15 residues. The CDR3 sequence is CASSESTGHAYEQYF. DNA of the CDR3: TGCGCCAGCAGTGAGTCCACCGGTCACGCCTACGAGCAGTACTTC.

The genes are TRBV7-6 and TRBJ2-2; 9 bases map to TRBD2. Germline CDR1 reads SGHVS; CDR2 reads FNYEAQ. Germline trimming cut 4 bases from V and 6 bases from J; bases unmatched to any gene: 12. The CDR3 runs 17 residues. CDR3 residues: CASSSAPSSGMAGELFF. Here the CDR3 DNA reads TGTGCCAGCAGCTCGGCCCCCTCTAGCGGGATGGCCGGGGAGCTGTTTTTT.

The V and J genes are TRBV19 and TRBJ2-5; a weak D match, TRBD2 (5 bases). CDR3 size: 14 residues. Trimming pared 1 base from V and 7 bases from J, leaving 13 bases between. Germline values: CDR1 LNHDA, CDR2 SQIVND (reference sequence). CDR3 nucleotides: TGTGCCAGTAGTATAGGGGAGCCGGGTCGGACCCAGTACTTC. This gives the protein CASSIGEPGRTQYF.

The V and J genes are TRBV30 and TRBJ1-1; 7 bases fit TRBD1. Trimming cost V 8 bases and J 4 bases; bases outside gene matches: 10. Germline loops: CDR1 GTSNPN, CDR2 SVGIG (reference sequence). CDR3 size: 13 residues. The CDR3 nucleotides are TGTGCCCGCACAAACCCAGGGGGCACTGAAGCTTTCTTT. Amino acids: CARTNPGGTEAFF.

J is TRBJ2-5 and V is TRBV28; the match to TRBD1 covers 7 bases. The end of the DNA is better explained by TRBJ2-7, so the J call may be wrong. The CDR3 loop spans 15 amino acids. Germline V gene lookup returns CDR1 MDHEN and CDR2 SYDVKM. The CDR3 sequence: CASSFQGQRLYEQYF. The CDR3 region has the DNA TGTGCCAGCAGTTTCCAGGGACAGCGACTTTACGAGCAGTACTTC.

This chain links TRBV15 with TRBJ1-5, with D perhaps TRBD1 (5 bases). CDR3 length: 13 amino acids. With 9 bases removed from V and 7 bases from J, the gap between germline ends came to 16 bases. CDR1 is LNHNV, CDR2 YYDKDF, per germline (reference sequence). CDR3: CATAGGGNQPQHF. The CDR3 nucleotides read TGTGCCACGGCGGGGGGGGGAAACCAGCCCCAGCATTTT.